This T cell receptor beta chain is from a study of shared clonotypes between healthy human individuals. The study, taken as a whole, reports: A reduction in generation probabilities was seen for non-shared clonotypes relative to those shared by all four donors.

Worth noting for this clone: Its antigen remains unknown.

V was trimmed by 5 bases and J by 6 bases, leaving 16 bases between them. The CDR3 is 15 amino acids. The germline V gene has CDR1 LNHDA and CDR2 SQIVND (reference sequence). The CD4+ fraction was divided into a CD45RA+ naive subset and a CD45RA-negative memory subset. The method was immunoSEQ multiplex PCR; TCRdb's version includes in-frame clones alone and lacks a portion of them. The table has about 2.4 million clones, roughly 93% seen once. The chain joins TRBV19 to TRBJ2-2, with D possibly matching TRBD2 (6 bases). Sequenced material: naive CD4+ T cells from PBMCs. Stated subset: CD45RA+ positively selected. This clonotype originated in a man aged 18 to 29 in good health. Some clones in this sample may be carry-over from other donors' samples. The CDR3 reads CASSRSGVGAGELFF. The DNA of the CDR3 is TGTGCCAGTAGTCGGTCGGGGGTGGGCGCCGGGGAGCTGTTTTTT. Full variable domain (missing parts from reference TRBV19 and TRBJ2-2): DGGITQSPKYLFRKEGQNVTLSCEQNLNHDAMYWYRQDPGQGLRLIYYSQIVNDFQKGDIAEGYSVSREKKESFPLTVTSAQKNPTAFYLCASSRSGVGAGELFFGEGSRLTVL.